What follows are 15 T cell receptor beta chains derived from one specimen sequenced in a study of a mutant IDH1 vaccine in newly diagnosed glioma. Sequencing used immunoSEQ multiplex PCR; TCRdb keeps in-frame clones, though not all of them. The top ten clones hold approximately 2% of a sample with about 51,000 clones, about 77% of them seen once. The time point here: week 5, during vaccination. Every vaccination contained 300 ug of the mutant IDH1 20-mer peptide and was paired with topical imiquimod. Their antigens are not known. The material sequenced was PBMCs, taken from a glioma patient whose treatment included an IDH1 peptide vaccine. These receptors originate from a woman between 35 and 50 years old with glioma.

This chain connects TRBV30 to TRBJ2-3; TRBD2 aligns across 15 bases. CDR3 length: 21 residues. Germline-derived CDR1 and CDR2 are GTSNPN and SVGIG (reference sequence). Losses at the gene ends were 3 bases for V and 5 bases for J; bases not matched to a gene: 21. Here the CDR3 reads CAWRGGNHGTSGGLGRDTQYF. CDR3 nucleotides: TGTGCCTGGAGGGGGGGGAATCACGGGACTAGCGGGGGGCTGGGGCGAGATACGCAGTATTTT.

The V gene is TRBV7-6, the J gene TRBJ1-3; D unresolved. V was cut by 3 bases and J by 0 bases, with 6 bases left in between. CDR1 and CDR2 (germline): SGHVS, FNYEAQ. CDR3 length: 14 amino acids. In nucleotides, the CDR3 is TGTGCCAGCAGCTTTGGGTCCTCTGGAAACACCATATATTTT. Its translation: CASSFGSSGNTIYF. Drawing the rest from reference TRBV7-6 and TRBJ1-3, the complete variable domain is GAGVSQSPRYKVTKRGQDVALRCDPISGHVSLYWYRQALGQGPEFLTYFNYEAQQDKSGLPNDRFSAERPEGSISTLTIQRTEQRDSAMYRCASSFGSSGNTIYFGEGSWLTVV.

This clone was recorded once. V gene TRBV4-1 combines with J gene TRBJ1-2; no reliable D call. The CDR3 runs to 16 residues. Trimming stripped 5 bases from V and 0 bases from J, with 16 bases between. The germline gives CDR1 MGHRA, CDR2 YSYEKL. CDR3 nucleotides: TGCGCCAGCAGCTTCCGGGTGGCCTTATCTAACTATGGCTACACCTTC. Residues: CASSFRVALSNYGYTF.

This clone was counted between two and nine times. J is TRBJ1-4 and V is TRBV9, with no clear D. Germline loops: CDR1 SGDLS, CDR2 YYNGEE. Trimming cost V 3 bases and J 12 bases, with 12 bases left between them. The length of the CDR3 is 12 residues. The CDR3 reads CASSENGWELFF. DNA of the CDR3: TGTGCCAGCAGCGAGAACGGATGGGAACTGTTTTTT.

V usage is TRBV6-5 and J usage is TRBJ1-6; 9 bases are a match to TRBD1. V shed 0 bases and J 8 bases; nucleotides not matched to a gene: 2. Germline V gene sequence: CDR1 MNHEY, CDR2 SVGAGI. This CDR3 spans 15 amino acids. DNA of the CDR3: TGTGCCAGCAGTTACTCGGGGACAGGGTATTCACCCCTCCACTTT. Translating it yields CASSYSGTGYSPLHF.

The V gene is TRBV13, the J gene TRBJ2-7; maybe TRBD2 (6 bases). V lost 5 bases, J lost 0 bases, and 20 bases lay in between. Germline-derived CDR1 and CDR2 are PRHDT and FYEKMQ (reference sequence). The CDR3 totals 17 residues. The CDR3 DNA reads as TGTGCCAGCAGCCCCTCCGGAGGGGCAGCTATCTCCTACGAGCAGTACTTC. This codes for CASSPSGGAAISYEQYF.

The chain is built from TRBV6-1 and TRBJ2-7; TRBD1 is a possible D gene (5 bases). CDR1 and CDR2 from the germline V gene are MNHNS and SASEGT. The CDR3 is made up of 15 amino acids. V lost 4 bases and J lost 3, with 16 bases in between. As DNA, the CDR3 is TGTGCCAGCAGTGTAACCAACTCGCAGGGCTACGAGCAGTACTTC. Translation gives CASSVTNSQGYEQYF.

Written as DNA, the CDR3 is TGTGCCAGCAGTTTAACTGGGGGACTCACAGATACGCAGTATTTT. The encoded protein is CASSLTGGLTDTQYF. The chain employs TRBV28 and TRBJ2-3; possibly TRBD2 for D (6 bases). Trimming left V 2 bases short and J 2 bases short, with 11 bases between. This CDR3 contains 15 residues. CDR1 is MDHEN and CDR2 is SYDVKM in the germline V gene. The entire variable domain, with the rest obtained from reference TRBV28 and TRBJ2-3, is as follows: DVKVTQSSRYLVKRTGEKVFLECVQDMDHENMFWYRQDPGLGLRLIYFSYDVKMKEKGDIPEGYSVSREKKERFSLILESASTNQTSMYLCASSLTGGLTDTQYFGPGTRLTVL.

The rearrangement links TRBV6-5 to TRBJ1-1; D possibly corresponds to TRBD1 (5 bases). The V end was cut by 2 bases, the J end by 4 bases, with 17 bases between. This CDR3 has 16 amino acids. Germline CDR1 MNHEY, CDR2 SVGAGI. CDR3 sequence reads: CASSYAPTGTSTEAFF. The CDR3 bases are TGTGCCAGCAGTTACGCGCCAACCGGGACGAGCACTGAAGCTTTCTTT.

The gene calls are TRBV11-1 and TRBJ1-2; 7 bases are shared with TRBD1. The CDR3 contains 14 residues. V was clipped by 5 bases and J by 2 bases; unmatched bases: 5. Germline V lookup: CDR1 SGHAT, CDR2 FQDESV (reference sequence). The CDR3 DNA follows: TGTGCCAGCAGCCAGGGACAGAGAAACTATGGCTACACCTTC. Its protein is CASSQGQRNYGYTF.

The chain combines TRBV5-1 with TRBJ1-2; D ambiguous. The V and J ends lost 0 bases and 0 bases respectively, with 6 bases between them. This CDR3 is 14 amino acids long. Germline lookup yields CDR1 SGHRS and CDR2 YFSETQ. The CDR3 loop reads CASSLDTPNYGYTF. CDR3 nucleotides: TGCGCCAGCAGCTTGGACACCCCTAACTATGGCTACACCTTC.

The chain uses TRBV11-2 and TRBJ1-6, with 10 bases matching TRBD1. The CDR3 consists of 14 residues. CDR1 is SGHAT, CDR2 FQNNGV, per germline. Unmatched junction bases numbered 2, after V lost 3 bases and J lost 9 bases. The CDR3 DNA follows: TGTGCCAGCAGCTTGACAGGGGGCAGTTCACCCCTCCACTTT. This gives the protein CASSLTGGSSPLHF.

The rearrangement joins TRBV4-1 to TRBJ2-7; no clear D. CDR1 and CDR2 (germline): MGHRA, YSYEKL. The CDR3 has 13 residues. Trimming took off 0 bases at V and 6 bases at J, with 9 bases between the two ends. CDR3 sequence: CASSQDHGLEQYF. The CDR3 nucleotides read TGCGCCAGCAGCCAAGATCACGGTCTCGAGCAGTACTTC.

This clone appeared a single time. The chain employs TRBV7-9 and TRBJ1-2; D is possibly TRBD1 (5 bases). The CDR3 has 13 residues. V lost 4 bases, J lost 4 bases, and 10 bases lay in between. The V gene's germline CDR1 is SEHNR and CDR2 FQNEAQ (reference sequence). CDR3 in amino acids: CASSSGGLYGYTF. The CDR3, as DNA: TGTGCCAGCAGCTCCGGGGGACTCTATGGCTACACCTTC.

The V and J genes are TRBV2 and TRBJ1-4; the D gene is possibly TRBD1 (6 bases). Deletions cut 8 bases from V and 6 bases from J, with 16 bases between. The germline gives CDR1 SNHLY, CDR2 FYNNEI. The CDR3 runs 14 residues. The CDR3 region has the DNA TGTGCCAGCTGGAGGGGGGGCGTCGATGAAAAACTGTTTTTT. This codes for CASWRGGVDEKLFF. The whole variable domain, filled in from reference TRBV2 and TRBJ1-4, reads EPEVTQTPSHQVTQMGQEVILRCVPISNHLYFYWYRQILGQKVEFLVSFYNNEISEKSEIFDDQFSVERPDGSNFTLKIRSTKLEDSAMYFCASWRGGVDEKLFFGSGTQLSVL.